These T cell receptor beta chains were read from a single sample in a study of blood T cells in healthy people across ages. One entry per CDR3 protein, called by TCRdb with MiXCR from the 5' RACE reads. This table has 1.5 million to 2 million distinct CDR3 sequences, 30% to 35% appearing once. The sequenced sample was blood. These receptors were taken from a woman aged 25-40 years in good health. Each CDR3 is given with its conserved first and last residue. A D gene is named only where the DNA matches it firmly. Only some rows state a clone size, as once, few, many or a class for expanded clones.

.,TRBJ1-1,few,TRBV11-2,TGTGCCAGCAGCTTAACGCGGACAATGAACACTGAAGCTTTCTTT,CASSLTRTMNTEAFF
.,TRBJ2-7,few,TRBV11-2,TGTGCCAGCAGCTTAGAATACTCCCGATTGAGCGAGCAGTACTTC,CASSLEYSRLSEQYF
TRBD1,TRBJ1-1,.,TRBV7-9,TGTGCCAGCAGCTTCCCGGGGGATTTAGGGACAGTTCCGAACACTGAAGCTTTCTTT,CASSFPGDLGTVPNTEAFF
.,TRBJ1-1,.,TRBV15,TGTGCCACCAGCAGAGAAGGGTGGATTGCTGAAGCTTTCTTT,CATSREGWIAEAFF
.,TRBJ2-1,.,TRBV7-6,TGTGCCAGCAGCTTAGACCTAGCTAGTGAGCAGTTCTTC,CASSLDLASEQFF
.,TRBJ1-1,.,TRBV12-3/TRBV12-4,TGTGCCAGCAGTTTTAACACAGGGCACACTGAAGCTTTCTTT,CASSFNTGHTEAFF
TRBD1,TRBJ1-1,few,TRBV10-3,TGTGCCATCAGCGCCGCGGGACAGTTGAACACTGAAGCTTTCTTT,CAISAAGQLNTEAFF
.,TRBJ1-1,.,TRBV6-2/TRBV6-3,TGTGCCAGCAGTTACTCCCGACAGGATGATGGAAACACTGAAGCTTTCTTT,CASSYSRQDDGNTEAFF
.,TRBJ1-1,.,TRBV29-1,TGCAGCGCTAAAGTACGGGTGACTGAAGCTTTCTTT,CSAKVRVTEAFF
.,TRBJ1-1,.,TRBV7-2,TGTGCCAGCAGCTTATACAGACACACTGAAGCTTTCTTT,CASSLYRHTEAFF
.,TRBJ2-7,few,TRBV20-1,TGCAGTGTTTCACCGGGGGCGGGGGCCTACGAGCAGTACTTC,CSVSPGAGAYEQYF
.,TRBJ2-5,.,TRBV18,TGTGCCAGCTCACCGGGCGGGCCCATCCATGAGCAGTACTTC,CASSPGGPIHEQYF
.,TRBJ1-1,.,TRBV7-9,TGTGCCAGCAGCCCCCGAACGGATGAATCTTTCTTT,CASSPRTDESFF
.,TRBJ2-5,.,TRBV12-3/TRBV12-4,TGTGCCAGCAGTGCCGTGGGCAGGAAAGAGACCCAGTACTTC,CASSAVGRKETQYF
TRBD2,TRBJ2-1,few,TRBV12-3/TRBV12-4,TGTGCCAGCAGTCCAGGGACTAGCAGCAATGAGCAGTTCTTC,CASSPGTSSNEQFF
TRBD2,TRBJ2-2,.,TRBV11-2,TGTGCCAGCAGCTTCCTAGCGGTCACCGGGGAGCTGTTTTTT,CASSFLAVTGELFF
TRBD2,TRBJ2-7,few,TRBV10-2,TGCGCCAGCACCGGGACTAGCGCTGGGATGGGCCTTCCCTACGAGCAGTACTTC,CASTGTSAGMGLPYEQYF
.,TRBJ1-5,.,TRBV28,TGTGCCAGCAGTACCCGACAGAAGAATAGCAATCAGCCCCAGCATTTT,CASSTRQKNSNQPQHF
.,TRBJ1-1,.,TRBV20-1,TGCAGTGCTCCGGGGCGTGGGACTGAAGCTTTCTTT,CSAPGRGTEAFF
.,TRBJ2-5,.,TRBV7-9,TGTGCCAGCAGCGGCCGTCGGGGCCCGACGGAAGAGACCCAGTACTTC,CASSGRRGPTEETQYF
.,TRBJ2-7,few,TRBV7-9,TGCGCCAGCAGCTTCGGCGGCGGGGAGGCCGACGAGCAGTACTTC,CASSFGGGEADEQYF
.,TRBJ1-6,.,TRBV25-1,TGTGCCAGCAGTGGGGGAATTTATTCACCCCTCCACTTT,CASSGGIYSPLHF
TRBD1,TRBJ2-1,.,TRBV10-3,TGTGCCATCAATGACAGGGTTGGACGCAATGGGCAGTTCTTC,CAINDRVGRNGQFF
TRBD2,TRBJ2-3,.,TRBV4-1,TGCGCCGGCAGCCAAGGGGGCGGGACTAGCGGGAGTGGTACGCAGTATTTT,CAGSQGGGTSGSGTQYF
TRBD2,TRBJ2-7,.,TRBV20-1,TGCAGTGCTAGCCCTAGCGGGAGTGGTTACGAGCAGTACTTC,CSASPSGSGYEQYF
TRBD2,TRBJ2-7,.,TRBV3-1,TGTGCCAGCAGCCAACGGACTAGCGGGATAAGTTACGAGCAGTACTTC,CASSQRTSGISYEQYF
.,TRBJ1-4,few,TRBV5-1,TGCGCCAGCAGCCCTACGGATCAAGCTAGTAATGAAAAACTGTTTTTT,CASSPTDQASNEKLFF
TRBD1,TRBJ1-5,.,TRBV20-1,TGCAGTGGCGTCAGGGGGGGGTATCAGCCCCAGCATTTT,CSGVRGGYQPQHF
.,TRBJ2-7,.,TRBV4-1,TGCGCCAGCAGCCAAGATGGGGGCGAGCAGTACTTC,CASSQDGGEQYF
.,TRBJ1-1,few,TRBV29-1,TGCAGCGTTGCGGGACCGCGGAACACTGAAGCTTTCTTT,CSVAGPRNTEAFF
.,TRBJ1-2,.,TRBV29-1,TGCAGCGTTGAAGCCGACCTTCGACAGAGGGGCTACACCTTC,CSVEADLRQRGYTF
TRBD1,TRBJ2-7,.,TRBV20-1,TGCAGTGCTAGGGGACAGGGCCACTACGAGCAGTACTTC,CSARGQGHYEQYF
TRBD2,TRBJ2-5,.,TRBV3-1,TGTGCCAGCAGCCAGCCCGGGACTAGCCTCTGGGAGCAAGAGACCCAGTACTTC,CASSQPGTSLWEQETQYF
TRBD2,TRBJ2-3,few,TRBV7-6,TGTGCCAGCAGCAGAGGACTAGCGGGGGGGCAAGTTACGCAGTATTTT,CASSRGLAGGQVTQYF
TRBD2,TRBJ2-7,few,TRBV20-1,TGCAGTGCTTCTCTAGCGGGGGGATTCGAGCAGTACTTC,CSASLAGGFEQYF
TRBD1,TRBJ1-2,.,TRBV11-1,TGTGCCAGCAGCCAACAAGGGACAGGGGAAAGCGGCTACACCTTC,CASSQQGTGESGYTF
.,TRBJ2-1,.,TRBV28,TGTGCCAGCAGTTCCCGGGACGCATTATACAATGAGCAGTTCTTC,CASSSRDALYNEQFF
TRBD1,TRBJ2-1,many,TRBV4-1,TGCGCCAGCAGCCAAGCGTGGGACAGAGCAAACAATGAGCAGTTCTTC,CASSQAWDRANNEQFF
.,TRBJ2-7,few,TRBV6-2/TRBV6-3,TGTGCCAGCAGTTACTCGACTGACCGACCCTACGAGCAGTACTTC,CASSYSTDRPYEQYF
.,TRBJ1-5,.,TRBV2,TGTGCCAGCAGTCCAGAGGGATACGGCAATCAGCCCCAGCATTTT,CASSPEGYGNQPQHF
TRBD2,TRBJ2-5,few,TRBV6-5,TGTGCCAGCAGTTACTCGACTAGCGGGAGAGAGACCCAGTACTTC,CASSYSTSGRETQYF
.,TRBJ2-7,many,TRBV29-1,TGCAGCGTTGAGGGGGAGACAGGCTACGAGCAGTACTTC,CSVEGETGYEQYF
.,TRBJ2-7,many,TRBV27,TGTGCCAGCAGTTTGGGCAGCACCATCTACGAGCAGTACTTC,CASSLGSTIYEQYF
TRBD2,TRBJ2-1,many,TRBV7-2,TGTGCCAGCAGCTTAGCGCCTAGCGGCTACAATGAGCAGTTCTTC,CASSLAPSGYNEQFF
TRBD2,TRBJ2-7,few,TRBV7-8,TGTGCCAGCAGTATAGAGGGACTAGCGGGGGTCAGCTCCTACGAGCAGTACTTC,CASSIEGLAGVSSYEQYF
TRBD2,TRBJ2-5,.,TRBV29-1,TGCAGCGTTTCCGGGACTAGCGGGAGGTGGACAGAGACCCAGTACTTC,CSVSGTSGRWTETQYF
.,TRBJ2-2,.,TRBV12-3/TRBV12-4,TGTGCCAGCAGTACCAGGGAGGACGGGGAGCTGTTTTTT,CASSTREDGELFF
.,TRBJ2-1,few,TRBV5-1,TGCGCCAGCAAGACATCTCAGGGGGGGTCCTACAATGAGCAGTTCTTC,CASKTSQGGSYNEQFF
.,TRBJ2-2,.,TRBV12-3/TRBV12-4,TGTGCCAGCAGTTTCGTGGGGCCGGAGGAGCTGTTTTTT,CASSFVGPEELFF
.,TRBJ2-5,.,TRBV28,TGTGCCAGCAGAGTTATGGGACCGCTCTATACACTGGAGCAGTACTTC,CASRVMGPLYTLEQYF
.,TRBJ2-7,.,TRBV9,TGTGCCAGCAGCGTAGCTTGGCAGGGCGAGCAGTACTTC,CASSVAWQGEQYF
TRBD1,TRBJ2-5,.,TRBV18,TGTGCCAGTTCACCATTGGGCAGGGGGTCCCAAGAGACCCAGTACTTC,CASSPLGRGSQETQYF
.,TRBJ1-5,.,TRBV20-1,TGCAGTGCTAGAGATCTTCGGGGGGGCTATAGCAATCAGCCCCAGCATTTT,CSARDLRGGYSNQPQHF
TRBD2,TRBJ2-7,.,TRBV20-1,TGCAGTGCCCCAACTTCGGTAGCGGGGGGCAAAATAAGCTCCTACGAGCAGTACTTC,CSAPTSVAGGKISSYEQYF
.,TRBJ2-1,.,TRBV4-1,TGCGCCAGCAGCCAACCAAGGGTGGGCGCGCTTTCGGTGTTCGGCAGGGGCAAGCAGTTCTTC,CASSQPRVGALSVFGRGKQFF
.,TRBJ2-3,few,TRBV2,TGTGCCAGCAGGGGGGCAGAACTCACAGATACGCAGTATTTT,CASRGAELTDTQYF
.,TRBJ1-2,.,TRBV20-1,TGCAGTGCTAGAGATGGGACAAATCGAAGGGATGGCTACACCTTC,CSARDGTNRRDGYTF
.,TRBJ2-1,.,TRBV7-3,TGTGCCAGCAGCTTAAGGTTCGACCGTGAGCAGTTCTTC,CASSLRFDREQFF